Listed below are T cell receptor beta chains from one sample, sequenced in a study of blood T cell repertoires in COVID-19. The assay was immunoSEQ multiplex PCR, and TCRdb's table has in-frame clones only and misses some. Counted here are about 400,000 clones, roughly 90% occurring once; the ten biggest clones make up 1.7%. Sequencing was carried out using PBMCs or T cells enriched from blood (not recorded which). These receptors all come from a woman in her 30s who had recovered from COVID-19. Each CDR3 is given with its conserved first and last residue. The order of the fields is clone size, CDR3 length, V gene, J gene, D gene, CDR3 protein, CDR3 DNA. D genes are given only for firm matches. Some rows mark clone size as missing; the rest say once, few, many or name a class of expanded clone.

once	15	TRBV7-2	TRBJ1-5	TRBD1	CASSLSRTGDQPQHF	TGTGCCAGCAGCTTATCACGGACAGGGGATCAGCCCCAGCATTTT
-	14	TRBV27	TRBJ2-1	-	CASASTSGLEKQFF	TGTGCCAGCGCTTCGACTAGTGGGCTTGAGAAGCAGTTCTTC
-	13	TRBV7-3	TRBJ2-1	-	CASSLQGSNEQFF	TGTGCCAGCAGCTTACAGGGTTCCAATGAGCAGTTCTTC
-	16	TRBV5-1	TRBJ2-1	TRBD2	CASSSGGLAGENEQFF	TGCGCCAGCAGCAGTGGGGGACTAGCGGGAGAGAATGAGCAGTTCTTC
-	14	TRBV9	TRBJ2-5	TRBD1	CASSVATGEETQYF	TGTGCCAGCAGCGTAGCAACAGGGGAAGAGACCCAGTACTTC
few	15	TRBV2	TRBJ2-7	TRBD1	CASTPVGQGAYEQYF	TGTGCCAGCACCCCGGTAGGACAGGGGGCCTACGAGCAGTACTTC
once	18	TRBV6-1	TRBJ2-5	TRBD2	CASSESLLAESSGETQYF	TGTGCCAGCAGTGAAAGCCTTCTAGCGGAATCCTCGGGAGAGACCCAGTACTTC
-	17	TRBV3-1/TRBV3-2	TRBJ2-7	TRBD1	CASSQDLGTGGDYEQYF	TGTGCCAGCAGCCAAGATCTTGGGACAGGGGGCGATTACGAGCAGTACTTC
-	15	TRBV12-5	TRBJ2-1	-	CASGQDSRSYNEQFF	TGTGCTAGTGGTCAAGACAGCCGCTCCTACAATGAGCAGTTCTTC
once	13	TRBV9	TRBJ1-1	-	CASSVKTDTEAFF	TGTGCCAGCAGCGTAAAAACAGACACTGAAGCTTTCTTT
few	12	TRBV12-3/TRBV12-4	TRBJ2-3	-	CASSPYQAGQYF	TGTGCCAGCAGTCCCTACCAAGCGGGGCAGTATTTT
-	14	TRBV11-2	TRBJ2-4	-	CASSPQAGKNIQYF	TGTGCCAGCAGCCCGCAGGCAGGGAAAAACATTCAGTACTTC
-	15	TRBV27	TRBJ1-6	-	CASSWGERRNSPLHF	TGTGCCAGCAGTTGGGGGGAGCGCCGGAATTCACCCCTCCACTTT
-	14	TRBV27	TRBJ1-6	TRBD1	CASSIKGAGSPLHF	TGTGCCAGCAGTATTAAGGGGGCAGGTTCACCCCTCCACTTT
-	14	TRBV2	TRBJ1-2	-	CASPHRQGMYGYTF	TGTGCCAGCCCCCACAGGCAGGGAATGTATGGCTACACCTTC